These T cell receptor beta chains were read from a single sample in a study of blood T cell repertoires in COVID-19. Data came from immunoSEQ multiplex PCR; TCRdb stores just in-frame clones and leaves some out. The table records tens of thousands of clones, less than 95% of them present only once. Sequenced input: peripheral blood. These receptors all stem from a human donor with active COVID-19. The donor label of this sample is uncertain. Each CDR3 is given without its conserved first and last residue. Fields, in order: clone size, V gene, J gene, CDR3 protein. Expanded clones are given a class, and other clones once, few, many or no size at all.

.	TRBV20-1	TRBJ2-4	SAKDRNIQY
.	TRBV27	TRBJ2-7	ASSHRLAGPMEQY
.	TRBV6-6	TRBJ1-1	ASSYPRTGGTEAF
.	TRBV5-5	TRBJ2-3	ASSHGGGGTDTQY
.	TRBV13	TRBJ2-5	ASSPTPGGAETQY
once	TRBV10-3	TRBJ2-7	AISGQGGYEQY
.	TRBV6-1	TRBJ1-2	ASSETPGVDGYT
.	TRBV5-1	TRBJ1-1	ASSLVGQINTEAF
.	TRBV7-6	TRBJ1-2	ASSLKGGANGYT
once	TRBV19	TRBJ2-3	ASSMGGDTQY
.	TRBV5-1	TRBJ2-7	ASSLVGEYEQY
.	TRBV6-1	TRBJ2-1	ASSEVFSWRAQYNEQF
.	TRBV2	TRBJ2-1	ASRTGLAGSYTTYNEQF
.	TRBV4-1	TRBJ1-5	ASSQVPRDRVNQPQH
once	TRBV19	TRBJ1-5	ASSISGSQNHQPQH
.	TRBV5-5	TRBJ2-1	ASSSPGVDEQF
.	TRBV6-2/TRBV6-3	TRBJ1-1	ASSGTEGTEAF
.	TRBV4-2	TRBJ2-2	ASSQDRGLAGANTGELF
.	TRBV7-2	TRBJ1-2	ASSSSLANYGYT
few	TRBV4-2	TRBJ1-5	ASSQDGQNSNQPQH
few	TRBV19	TRBJ2-5	ASSSLGQYQETQY
.	TRBV5-1	TRBJ2-1	ASSSSGGASSYNEQF
.	TRBV6-2/TRBV6-3	TRBJ1-5	ASSSYLNRAEGQPQH
.	TRBV11-2	TRBJ2-2	ASMFAGVGTGELF
.	TRBV7-2	TRBJ1-5	ASSWGQVNQPQH
few	TRBV28	TRBJ1-1	ASSRYRGTMNTEAF
.	TRBV2	TRBJ2-5	ASTEPGETQY
.	TRBV2	TRBJ2-5	ASSGWRGKETQY
.	TRBV6-6	TRBJ2-3	ASSRLRTGNTDTQY